Listed below are T cell receptor beta chains from one sample, sequenced in a study of blood T cell repertoires in COVID-19. Sequencing was performed with immunoSEQ multiplex PCR; in TCRdb, only in-frame clones are kept and a portion is missing. The data show around 110,000 clones, with about 82% seen just once and 6.2% held by the top ten. The specimen was peripheral blood. The receptor source for this set is an elderly man with COVID-19, enrolled during active disease. The conserved cysteine and the conserved F or W are not part of the CDR3 here. Size values are once, few and many counts, or a class for expanded clones, and some rows have none.

>NA|TRBV6-1
ASSEVGYSYEQY
>NA|TRBV29-1
SVTGTTLGQETQY
>NA|TRBV7-2
ASSFKGADSWY
>NA|TRBV6-2/TRBV6-3
ASSYTGLNTEAF
>NA|TRBV5-1
ASSWRGGRETQY
>NA|TRBV28
ASTKLGAPNYGYT
>NA|TRBV12-3/TRBV12-4
ASSIQGGQF
>once|TRBV3-1/TRBV3-2
ASSHHYEQY
>NA|TRBV29-1
SVELPEEGMGETQY
>NA|TRBV28
ASSYNRVYEQY
>NA|TRBV28
ASSSYETGLNTEAF
>once|TRBV18
ASSPSWVNSNQPQH
>NA|TRBV27
ASSLTQGRFQETQY
>NA|TRBV4-1
ASSPIDTDRTEAF
>NA|TRBV28
ASTRGGGGEGTYGYT
>NA|TRBV7-9
ASSPADRAYNEQF
>NA|TRBV5-6
ASSFGQSGGDEQF
>many|TRBV27
ASSIDRGRLN
>few|TRBV2
ASSRRGSEGETQY
>NA|TRBV25-1
ASSEHDRGGTEAF
>NA|TRBV5-5
ASSLLTSGRAKNEQF
>NA|TRBV11-1
ASSSTGGANTEAF
>NA|TRBV4-3
ASSPQAGGYNEQF
>NA|TRBV6-5
ASSYSSTGAGNTIY
>once|TRBV6-5
ASSPGPRDYGYT
>NA|TRBV4-1
ASSQGAGTGGHYGYT
>once|TRBV29-1
SVRQLEDQETQY
>NA|TRBV4-1
ASSQAVTGTKKLF
>NA|TRBV5-1
ASSRQGNEQY
>NA|TRBV28
ASSPGSPANYGYT
>NA|TRBV28
ASSYYEGEQIYGYT
>NA|TRBV5-1
ASSQQHGTTYNEQF
>NA|TRBV9
ASSAGTLTQY
>few|TRBV21-1
ASSKANRGPNSGANVLT
>few|TRBV18
ASSPRTSGRIGEQY
>once|TRBV5-1
ASSLGLAGVMSDEQY
>NA|TRBV19
ASKGGGNEQY
>NA|TRBV7-9
ASSHRDRSGEQY
>NA|TRBV10-3
AISGGVSYEQY
>NA|TRBV6-1
ASSELTGNLYGYT
>NA|TRBV9
ASSGRDSNSPLH
>once|TRBV10-3
AISGQIGDEQY
>NA|TRBV9
ASSAGQGWETQY
>NA|TRBV5-1
ASSLSLSQGQETQY
>NA|TRBV19
ASSRQWQPGNTIY
>NA|TRBV19
GRLTSIFGVGGYEQY
>NA|TRBV15
ATSRGTSGITDTQY